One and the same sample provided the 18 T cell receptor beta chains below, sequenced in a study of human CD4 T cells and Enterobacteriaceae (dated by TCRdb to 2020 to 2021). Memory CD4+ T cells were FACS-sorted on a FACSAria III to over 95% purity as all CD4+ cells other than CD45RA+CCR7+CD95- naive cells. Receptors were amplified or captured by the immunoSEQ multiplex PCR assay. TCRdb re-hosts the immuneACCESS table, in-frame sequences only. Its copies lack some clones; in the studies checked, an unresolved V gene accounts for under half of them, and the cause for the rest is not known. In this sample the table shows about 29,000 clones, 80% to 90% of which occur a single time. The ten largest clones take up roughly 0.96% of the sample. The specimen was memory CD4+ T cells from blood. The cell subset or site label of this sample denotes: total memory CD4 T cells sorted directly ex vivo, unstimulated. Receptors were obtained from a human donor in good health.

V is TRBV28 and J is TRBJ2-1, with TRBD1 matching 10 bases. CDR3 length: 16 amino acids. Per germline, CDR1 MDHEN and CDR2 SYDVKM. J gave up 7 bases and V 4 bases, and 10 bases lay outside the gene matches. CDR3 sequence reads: CASSSVRQGARNEQFF. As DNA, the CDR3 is TGTGCCAGCAGTTCGGTGAGACAGGGGGCGAGAAATGAGCAGTTCTTC.

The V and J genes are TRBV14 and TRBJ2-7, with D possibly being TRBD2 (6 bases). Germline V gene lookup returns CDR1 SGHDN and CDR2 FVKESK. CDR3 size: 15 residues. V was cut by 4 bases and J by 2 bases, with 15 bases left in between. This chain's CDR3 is CASSPVRGNTYEQYF. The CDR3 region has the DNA TGTGCCAGCAGCCCCGTTCGGGGGAACACCTACGAGCAGTACTTC.

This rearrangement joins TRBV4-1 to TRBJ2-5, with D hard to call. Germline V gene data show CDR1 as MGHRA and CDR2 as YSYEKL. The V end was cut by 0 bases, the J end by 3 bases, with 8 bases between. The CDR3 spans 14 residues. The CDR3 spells CASSQEARKETQYF. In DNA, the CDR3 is TGCGCCAGCAGCCAAGAGGCGCGGAAAGAGACCCAGTACTTC.

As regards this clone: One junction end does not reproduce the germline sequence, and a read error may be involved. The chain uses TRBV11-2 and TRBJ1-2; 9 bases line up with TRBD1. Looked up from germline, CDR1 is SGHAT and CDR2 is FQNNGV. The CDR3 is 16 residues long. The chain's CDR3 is CAGSRNQGQGNYGYTF. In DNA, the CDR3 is TGTGCCGGCAGCCGAAATCAGGGACAGGGAAACTATGGCTACACCTTC. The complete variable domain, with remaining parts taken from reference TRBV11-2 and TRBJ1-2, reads EAGVAQSPRYKIIEKRQSVAFWCNPISGHATLYWYQQILGQGPKLLIQFQNNGVVDDSQLPKDRFSAERLKGVDSTLKIQPAKLEDSAVYLCAGSRNQGQGNYGYTFGSGTRLTVV.

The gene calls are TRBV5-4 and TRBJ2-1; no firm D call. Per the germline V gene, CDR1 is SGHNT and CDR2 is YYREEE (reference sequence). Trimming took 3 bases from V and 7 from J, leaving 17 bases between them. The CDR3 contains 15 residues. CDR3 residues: CASSSTSRSRNEQFF. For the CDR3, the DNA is TGTGCCAGCAGCTCAACTTCTAGATCCCGAAATGAGCAGTTCTTC.

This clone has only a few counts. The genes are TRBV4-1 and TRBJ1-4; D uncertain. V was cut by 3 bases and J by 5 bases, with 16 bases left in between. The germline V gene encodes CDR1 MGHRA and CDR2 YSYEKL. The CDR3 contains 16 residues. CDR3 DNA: TGCGCCAGCAGCCATCCTCCGAGAGAACTAAATGAAAAACTGTTTTTT. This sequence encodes CASSHPPRELNEKLFF.

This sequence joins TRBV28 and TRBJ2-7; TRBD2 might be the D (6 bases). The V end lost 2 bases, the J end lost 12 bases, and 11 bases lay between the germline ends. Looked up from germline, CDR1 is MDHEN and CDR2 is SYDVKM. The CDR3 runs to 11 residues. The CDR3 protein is CASSLMGGLYF. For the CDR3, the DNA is TGTGCCAGCAGTTTAATGGGAGGACTGTACTTC.

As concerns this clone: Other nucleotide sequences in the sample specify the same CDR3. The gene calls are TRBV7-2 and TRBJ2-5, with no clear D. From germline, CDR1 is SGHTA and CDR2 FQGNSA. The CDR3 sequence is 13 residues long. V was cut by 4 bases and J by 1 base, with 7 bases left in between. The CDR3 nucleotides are TGTGCCAGCAGCTCGACGGTCCAAGAGACCCAGTACTTC. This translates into CASSSTVQETQYF.

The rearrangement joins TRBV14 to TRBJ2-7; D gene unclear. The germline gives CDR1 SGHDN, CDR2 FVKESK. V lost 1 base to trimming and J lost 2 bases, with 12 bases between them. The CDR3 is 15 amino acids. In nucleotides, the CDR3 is TGTGCCAGCAGCCAAGGTCCGTTCACCCCCTACGAGCAGTACTTC. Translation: CASSQGPFTPYEQYF.

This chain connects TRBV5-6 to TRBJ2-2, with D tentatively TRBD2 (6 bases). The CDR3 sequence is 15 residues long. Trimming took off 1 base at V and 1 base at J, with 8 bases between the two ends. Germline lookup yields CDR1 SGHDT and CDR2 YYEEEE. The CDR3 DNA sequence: TGTGCCAGCAGCTTGTTCGGGAGGAACACCGGGGAGCTGTTTTTT. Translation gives CASSLFGRNTGELFF.

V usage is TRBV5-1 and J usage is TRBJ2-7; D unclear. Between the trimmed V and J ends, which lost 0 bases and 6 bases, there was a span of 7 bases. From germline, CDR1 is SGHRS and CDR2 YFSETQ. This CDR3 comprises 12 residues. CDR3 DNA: TGCGCCAGCAGCTTGGAAGTAAGCGAGCAGTACTTC. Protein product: CASSLEVSEQYF.

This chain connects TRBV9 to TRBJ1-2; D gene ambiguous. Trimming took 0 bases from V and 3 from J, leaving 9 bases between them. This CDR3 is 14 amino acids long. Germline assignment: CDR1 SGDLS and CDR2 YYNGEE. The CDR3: CASSVGSADYGYTF. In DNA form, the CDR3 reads TGTGCCAGCAGCGTAGGATCCGCAGACTATGGCTACACCTTC.

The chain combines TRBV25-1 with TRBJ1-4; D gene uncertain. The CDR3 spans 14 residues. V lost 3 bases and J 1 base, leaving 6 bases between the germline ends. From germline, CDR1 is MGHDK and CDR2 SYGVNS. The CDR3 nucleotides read TGTGCCAGCAGTGAGACGAGAACTAATGAAAAACTGTTTTTT. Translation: CASSETRTNEKLFF.

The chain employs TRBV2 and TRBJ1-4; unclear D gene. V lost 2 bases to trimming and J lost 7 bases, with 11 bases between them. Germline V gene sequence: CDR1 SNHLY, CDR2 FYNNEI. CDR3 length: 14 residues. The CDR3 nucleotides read TGTGCCAGCAGTGAATTGGGATTAGGTGAAAAACTGTTTTTT. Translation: CASSELGLGEKLFF.

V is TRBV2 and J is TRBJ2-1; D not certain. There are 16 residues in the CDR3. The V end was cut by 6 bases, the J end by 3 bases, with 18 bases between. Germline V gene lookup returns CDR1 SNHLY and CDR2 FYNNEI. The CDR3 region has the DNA TGTGCCAGCAGGGTTGACTCAAGCAGGCTCTACAATGAGCAGTTCTTC. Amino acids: CASRVDSSRLYNEQFF. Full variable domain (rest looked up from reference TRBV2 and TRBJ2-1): EPEVTQTPSHQVTQMGQEVILRCVPISNHLYFYWYRQILGQKVEFLVSFYNNEISEKSEIFDDQFSVERPDGSNFTLKIRSTKLEDSAMYFCASRVDSSRLYNEQFFGPGTRLTVL.

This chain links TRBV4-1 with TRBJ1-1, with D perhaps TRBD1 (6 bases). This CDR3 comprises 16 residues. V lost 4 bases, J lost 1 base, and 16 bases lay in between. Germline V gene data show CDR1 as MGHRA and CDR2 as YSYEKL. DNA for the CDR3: TGCGCCAGCAGCCCGTTGGGGGGCAGAGAGAACACTGAAGCTTTCTTT. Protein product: CASSPLGGRENTEAFF.

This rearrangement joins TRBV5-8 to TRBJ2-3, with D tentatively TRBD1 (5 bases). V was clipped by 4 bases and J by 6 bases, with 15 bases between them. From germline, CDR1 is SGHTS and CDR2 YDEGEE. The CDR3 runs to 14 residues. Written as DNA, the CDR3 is TGTGCCAGCAGCGCCGGGCAGGGTTCCGATACGCAGTATTTT. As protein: CASSAGQGSDTQYF.

The CDR3 DNA follows: TGTGCCAGCAGCCGGACTAGCGACCACACAGATACGCAGTATTTT. This gives the protein CASSRTSDHTDTQYF. This rearrangement joins TRBV5-5 to TRBJ2-3; 9 nucleotides line up with TRBD2. V gave up 4 bases and J gave up 2 bases; unmatched junction bases: 5. Germline V lookup: CDR1 SGHKS, CDR2 YYEKEE (reference sequence). CDR3 length: 15 residues.